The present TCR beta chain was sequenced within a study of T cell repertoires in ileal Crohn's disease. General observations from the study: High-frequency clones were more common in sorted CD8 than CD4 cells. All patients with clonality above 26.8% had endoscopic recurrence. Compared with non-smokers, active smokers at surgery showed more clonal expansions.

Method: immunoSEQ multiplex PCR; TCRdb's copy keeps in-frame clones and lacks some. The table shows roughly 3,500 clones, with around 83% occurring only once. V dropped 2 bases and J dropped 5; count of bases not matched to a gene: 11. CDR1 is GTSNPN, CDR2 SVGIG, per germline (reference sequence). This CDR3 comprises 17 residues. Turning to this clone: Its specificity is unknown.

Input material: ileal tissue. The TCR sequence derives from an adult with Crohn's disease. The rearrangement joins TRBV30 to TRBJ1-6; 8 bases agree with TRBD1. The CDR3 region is CAWSQDRVNNDNSPLHF. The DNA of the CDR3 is TGTGCCTGGAGTCAGGACAGGGTAAATAACGATAATTCACCCCTCCACTTT. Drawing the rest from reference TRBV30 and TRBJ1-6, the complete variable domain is SQTIHQWPATLVQPVGSPLSLECTVEGTSNPNLYWYRQAAGRGLQLLFYSVGIGQISSEVPQNLSASRPQDRQFILSSKKLLLSDSGFYLCAWSQDRVNNDNSPLHFGNGTRLTVT.